The clone carrying this TCR beta chain showed up just a few times. V was pared by 7 bases and J by 1 base, with 19 bases between. This CDR3 region has 16 residues. In germline, CDR1 is MNHNY, CDR2 SVGAGI (reference sequence). This specimen comes from a study of shared clonotypes between healthy human individuals. Data came from immunoSEQ multiplex PCR; TCRdb stores just in-frame clones and leaves some out. Of more than 450,000 clones in the sample, less than 85% are singletons; the top ten hold 13%. The sequenced material came from PBMCs. The clonotype comes from a woman in her 40s in good health. Some clones in this sample may be carry-over from other donors' samples. The chain couples TRBV6-6 to TRBJ1-1; possible D gene TRBD1, 6 bases. The CDR3 is CASTNVKGGGNTEAFF. CDR3 DNA sequence: TGTGCCAGCACCAACGTGAAGGGGGGCGGGAACACTGAAGCTTTCTTT.